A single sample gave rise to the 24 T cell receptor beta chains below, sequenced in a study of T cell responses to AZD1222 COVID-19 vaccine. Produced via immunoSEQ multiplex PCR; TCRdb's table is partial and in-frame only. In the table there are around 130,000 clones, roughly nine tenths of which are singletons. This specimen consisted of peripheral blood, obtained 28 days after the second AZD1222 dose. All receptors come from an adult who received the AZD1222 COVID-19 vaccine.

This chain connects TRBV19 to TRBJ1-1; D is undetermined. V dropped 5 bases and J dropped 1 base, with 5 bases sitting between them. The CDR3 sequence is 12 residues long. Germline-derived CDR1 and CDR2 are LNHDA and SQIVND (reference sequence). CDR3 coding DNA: TGTGCCAGTAGTCCGGGGAACACTGAAGCTTTCTTT. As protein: CASSPGNTEAFF.

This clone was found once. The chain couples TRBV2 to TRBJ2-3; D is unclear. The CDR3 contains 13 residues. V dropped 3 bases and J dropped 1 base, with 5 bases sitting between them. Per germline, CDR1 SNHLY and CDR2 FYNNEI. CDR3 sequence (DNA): TGTGCCAGCAGTGAGCTGCGCACAGATACGCAGTATTTT. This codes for CASSELRTDTQYF.

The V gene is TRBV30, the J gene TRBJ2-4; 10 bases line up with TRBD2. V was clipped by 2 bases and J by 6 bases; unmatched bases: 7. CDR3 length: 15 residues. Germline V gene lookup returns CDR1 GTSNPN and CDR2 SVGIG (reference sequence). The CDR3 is CAWSHTGTSVNIQYF. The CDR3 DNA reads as TGTGCCTGGAGTCATACCGGGACTAGCGTAAACATTCAGTACTTC. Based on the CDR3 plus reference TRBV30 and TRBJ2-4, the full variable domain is SQTIHQWPATLVQPVGSPLSLECTVEGTSNPNLYWYRQAAGRGLQLLFYSVGIGQISSEVPQNLSASRPQDRQFILSSKKLLLSDSGFYLCAWSHTGTSVNIQYFGAGTRLSVL.

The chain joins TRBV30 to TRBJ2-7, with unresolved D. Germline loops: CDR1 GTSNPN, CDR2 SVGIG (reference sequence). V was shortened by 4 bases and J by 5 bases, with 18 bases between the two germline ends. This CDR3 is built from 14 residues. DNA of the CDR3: TGTGCCTGGACTAAGGGAAGAACCCACCACGAGCAGTACTTC. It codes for CAWTKGRTHHEQYF.

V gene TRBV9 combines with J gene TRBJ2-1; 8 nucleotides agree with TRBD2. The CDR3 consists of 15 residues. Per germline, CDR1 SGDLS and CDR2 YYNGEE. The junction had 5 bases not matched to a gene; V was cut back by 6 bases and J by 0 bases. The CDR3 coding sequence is TGTGCCAGCAACGCGGGGGGAACCTCCTACAATGAGCAGTTCTTC. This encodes CASNAGGTSYNEQFF.

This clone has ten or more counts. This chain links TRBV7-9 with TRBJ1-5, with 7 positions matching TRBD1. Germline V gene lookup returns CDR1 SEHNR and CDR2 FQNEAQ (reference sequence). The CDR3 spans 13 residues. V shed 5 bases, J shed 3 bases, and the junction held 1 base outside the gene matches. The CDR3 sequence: CASSDRDNQPQHF. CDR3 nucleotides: TGTGCCAGCAGCGACAGGGACAATCAGCCCCAGCATTTT.

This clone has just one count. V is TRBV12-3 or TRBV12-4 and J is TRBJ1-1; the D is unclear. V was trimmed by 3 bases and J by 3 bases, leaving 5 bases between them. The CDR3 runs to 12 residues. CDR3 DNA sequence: TGTGCCAGCAGTTTTAGTGACACTGAAGCTTTCTTT. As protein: CASSFSDTEAFF.

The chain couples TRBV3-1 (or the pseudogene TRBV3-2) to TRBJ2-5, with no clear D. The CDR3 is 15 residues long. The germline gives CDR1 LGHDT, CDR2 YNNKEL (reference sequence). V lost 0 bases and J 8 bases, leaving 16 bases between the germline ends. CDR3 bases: TGTGCCAGCAGCCAAGAAGGACCCGTGTTAGGCACCCAGTACTTC. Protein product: CASSQEGPVLGTQYF.

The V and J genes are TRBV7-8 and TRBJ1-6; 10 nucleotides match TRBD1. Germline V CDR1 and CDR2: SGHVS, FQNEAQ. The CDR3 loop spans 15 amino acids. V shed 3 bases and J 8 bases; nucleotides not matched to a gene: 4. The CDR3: CASSFGTGDYSPLHF. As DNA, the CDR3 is TGTGCCAGCAGCTTCGGGACAGGGGACTATTCACCCCTCCACTTT.

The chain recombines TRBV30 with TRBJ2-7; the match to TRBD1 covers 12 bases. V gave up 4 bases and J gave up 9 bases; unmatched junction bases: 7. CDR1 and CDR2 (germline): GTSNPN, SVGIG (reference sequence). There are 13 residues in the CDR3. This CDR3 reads CAWNRDRGLGQYF. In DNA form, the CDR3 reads TGTGCCTGGAATCGGGACAGGGGGCTTGGGCAGTACTTC. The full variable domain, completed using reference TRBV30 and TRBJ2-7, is SQTIHQWPATLVQPVGSPLSLECTVEGTSNPNLYWYRQAAGRGLQLLFYSVGIGQISSEVPQNLSASRPQDRQFILSSKKLLLSDSGFYLCAWNRDRGLGQYFGPGTRLTVT.

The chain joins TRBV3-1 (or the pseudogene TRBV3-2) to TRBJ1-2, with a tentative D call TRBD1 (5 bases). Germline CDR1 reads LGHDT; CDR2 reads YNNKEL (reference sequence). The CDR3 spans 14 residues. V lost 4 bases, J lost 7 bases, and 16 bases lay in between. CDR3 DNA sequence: TGTGCCAGCAGCCTCGGGGCATATTCAGGTGGCTACACCTTC. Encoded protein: CASSLGAYSGGYTF.

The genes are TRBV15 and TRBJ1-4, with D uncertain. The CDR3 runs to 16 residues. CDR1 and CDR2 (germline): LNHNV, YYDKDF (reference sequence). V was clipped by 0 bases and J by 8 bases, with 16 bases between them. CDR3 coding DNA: TGTGCCACCAGCAGAGAGTCTCCCCAAGGATGGGAAAAACTGTTTTTT. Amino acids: CATSRESPQGWEKLFF.

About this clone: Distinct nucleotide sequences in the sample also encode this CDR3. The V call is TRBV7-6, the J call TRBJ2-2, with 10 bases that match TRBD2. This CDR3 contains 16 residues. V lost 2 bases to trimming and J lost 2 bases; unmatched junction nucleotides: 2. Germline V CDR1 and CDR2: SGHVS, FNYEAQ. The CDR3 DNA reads TGTGCCAGCAGCTTAAGGACTAGCGGTAACACCGGGGAGCTGTTTTTT. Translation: CASSLRTSGNTGELFF.

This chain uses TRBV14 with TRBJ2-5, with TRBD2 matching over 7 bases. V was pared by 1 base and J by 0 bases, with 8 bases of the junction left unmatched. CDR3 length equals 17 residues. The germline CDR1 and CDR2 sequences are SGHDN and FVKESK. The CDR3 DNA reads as TGTGCCAGCAGCCAAGTGCGGGACGGGGGGTACCAAGAGACCCAGTACTTC. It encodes CASSQVRDGGYQETQYF.

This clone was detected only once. The CDR3 region has the DNA TGTGCCAGCAGACAACAGGGGTATAGCAATCAGCCCCAGCATTTT. As protein: CASRQQGYSNQPQHF. The chain joins TRBV2 to TRBJ1-5; the match to TRBD1 covers 7 bases. Trimming took 6 bases from V and 0 from J; bases not matched to a gene: 5. The CDR3 extends over 15 amino acids. Looked up from germline, CDR1 is SNHLY and CDR2 is FYNNEI. The full variable domain, completed using reference TRBV2 and TRBJ1-5, is EPEVTQTPSHQVTQMGQEVILRCVPISNHLYFYWYRQILGQKVEFLVSFYNNEISEKSEIFDDQFSVERPDGSNFTLKIRSTKLEDSAMYFCASRQQGYSNQPQHFGDGTRLSIL.

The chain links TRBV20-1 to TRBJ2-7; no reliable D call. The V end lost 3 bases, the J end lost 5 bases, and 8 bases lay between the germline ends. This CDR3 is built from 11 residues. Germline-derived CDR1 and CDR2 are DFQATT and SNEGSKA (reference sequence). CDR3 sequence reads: CSASSDDEQYF. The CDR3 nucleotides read TGCAGTGCTAGCTCCGACGACGAGCAGTACTTC.

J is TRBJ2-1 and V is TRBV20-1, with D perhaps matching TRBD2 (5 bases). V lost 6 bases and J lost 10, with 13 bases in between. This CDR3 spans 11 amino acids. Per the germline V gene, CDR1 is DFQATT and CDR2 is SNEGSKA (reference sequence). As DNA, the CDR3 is TGCAGTGCCCAGAGGGAGCGGGAGCAGTTCTTC. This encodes CSAQREREQFF.

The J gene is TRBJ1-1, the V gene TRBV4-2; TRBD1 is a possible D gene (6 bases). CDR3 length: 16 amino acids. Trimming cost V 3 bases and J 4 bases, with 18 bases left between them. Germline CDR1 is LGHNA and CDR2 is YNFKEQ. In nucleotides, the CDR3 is TGTGCCAGCAGCCAGGGACGTTTAACAGGGACCACTGAAGCTTTCTTT. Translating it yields CASSQGRLTGTTEAFF.

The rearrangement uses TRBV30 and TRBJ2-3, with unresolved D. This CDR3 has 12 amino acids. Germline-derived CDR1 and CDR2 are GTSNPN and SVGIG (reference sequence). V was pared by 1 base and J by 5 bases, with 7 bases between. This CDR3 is CAWSGLGDTQYF. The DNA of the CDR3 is TGTGCCTGGAGTGGGTTAGGAGATACGCAGTATTTT.

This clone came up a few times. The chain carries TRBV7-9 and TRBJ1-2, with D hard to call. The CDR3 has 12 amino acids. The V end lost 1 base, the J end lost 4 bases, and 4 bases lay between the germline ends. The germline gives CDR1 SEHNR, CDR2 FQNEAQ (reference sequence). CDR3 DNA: TGTGCCAGCAGCTTAGTGAGCTATGGCTACACCTTC. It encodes CASSLVSYGYTF.

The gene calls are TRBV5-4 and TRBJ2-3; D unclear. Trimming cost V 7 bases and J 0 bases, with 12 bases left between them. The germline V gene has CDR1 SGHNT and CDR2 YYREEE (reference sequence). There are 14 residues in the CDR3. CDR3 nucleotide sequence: TGTGCCAGCGAAAGGGTCGGTAGCACAGATACGCAGTATTTT. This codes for CASERVGSTDTQYF.

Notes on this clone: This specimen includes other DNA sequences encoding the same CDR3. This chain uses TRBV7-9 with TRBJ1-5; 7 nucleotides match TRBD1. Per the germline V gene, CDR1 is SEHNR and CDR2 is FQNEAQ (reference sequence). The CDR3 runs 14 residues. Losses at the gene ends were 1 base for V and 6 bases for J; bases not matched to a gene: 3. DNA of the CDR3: TGTGCCAGCAGCTTAGGACAGGGCGGTCAGCCCCAGCATTTT. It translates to CASSLGQGGQPQHF.

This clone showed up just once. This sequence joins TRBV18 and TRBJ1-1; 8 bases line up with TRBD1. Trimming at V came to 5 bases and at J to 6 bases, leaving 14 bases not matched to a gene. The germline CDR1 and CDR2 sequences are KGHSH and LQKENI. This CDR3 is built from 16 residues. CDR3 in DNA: TGTGCCAGCTCAGACAGATTACAGGGGGAGGGGGCTGAAGCTTTCTTT. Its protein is CASSDRLQGEGAEAFF.

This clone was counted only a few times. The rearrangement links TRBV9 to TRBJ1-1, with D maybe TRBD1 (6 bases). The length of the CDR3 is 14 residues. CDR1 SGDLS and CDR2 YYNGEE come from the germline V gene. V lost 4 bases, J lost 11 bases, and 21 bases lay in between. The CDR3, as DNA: TGTGCCAGCAGCCAATTTAGGGAGGGGGGTGGTGCTTTCTTT. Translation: CASSQFREGGGAFF. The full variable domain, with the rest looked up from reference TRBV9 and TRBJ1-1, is DSGVTQTPKHLITATGQRVTLRCSPRSGDLSVYWYQQSLDQGLQFLIQYYNGEERAKGNILERFSAQQFPDLHSELNLSSLELGDSALYFCASSQFREGGGAFFGQGTRLTVV.